The 22 T cell receptor beta chains in this list originate from one sample, sequenced in a study of control samples from healthy donors and cancer patients (TCRdb year 2020). Library method: the immunoSEQ multiplex PCR assay. The table was pulled from immuneACCESS by TCRdb, which kept in-frame rearrangements only. Such tables lose some clones; where checked, under half of the loss comes from unresolved V genes, and the rest has no known cause. The sample table records around 90,000 clones; under 90% of these occur just once. The ten most abundant clones make up 2% to 2.5% of the sample. The sequenced sample consisted of blood. These receptors were collected from a middle-aged woman in good health.

The chain has TRBV25-1 and TRBJ1-3, with D possibly matching TRBD1 (5 bases). Trimming left V 2 bases short and J 0 bases short, with 5 bases between. CDR1 is MGHDK and CDR2 is SYGVNS in the germline V gene. The CDR3 runs 14 residues. CDR3 residues: CASSEGGSGNTIYF. Here the CDR3 DNA reads TGTGCCAGCAGTGAAGGGGGCTCTGGAAACACCATATATTTT.

J is TRBJ2-3 and V is TRBV6-5; D call uncertain. Germline CDR1 and CDR2: MNHEY and SVGAGI. With 11 bases removed from V and 0 bases from J, the gap between germline ends came to 15 bases. CDR3 length: 14 residues. In nucleotides, the CDR3 is TGTGCCGCAGTAGGCAGAGCTAGCACAGATACGCAGTATTTT. It codes for CAAVGRASTDTQYF.

This CDR3 is CASSQAGVDEQYF. For the CDR3, the DNA is TGTGCCAGCAGCCAAGCTGGGGTGGACGAGCAGTACTTC. This chain joins TRBV7-9 and TRBJ2-7; unclear D gene. Looked up from germline, CDR1 is SEHNR and CDR2 is FQNEAQ (reference sequence). Trimming left V 5 bases short and J 5 bases short, with 13 bases between. The CDR3 spans 13 residues.

A single count supports this clone. The chain is built from TRBV5-1 and TRBJ2-1; 7 nucleotides match TRBD2. Germline CDR1 and CDR2: SGHRS and YFSETQ. This CDR3 spans 17 amino acids. V gave up 0 bases and J gave up 0 bases; unmatched junction bases: 6. As DNA, the CDR3 is TGCGCCAGCAGCTTGGGTGGGCGGGGGAACTCCTACAATGAGCAGTTCTTC. This codes for CASSLGGRGNSYNEQFF.

This clone was seen a single time. J is TRBJ1-4 and V is TRBV30; 7 bases fit TRBD1. This CDR3 region has 11 residues. Germline CDR1 GTSNPN, CDR2 SVGIG (reference sequence). V dropped 0 bases and J dropped 16; count of bases not matched to a gene: 5. The CDR3 loop is CAWSVSTGQFF. The CDR3 nucleotides are TGTGCCTGGAGTGTTTCGACAGGGCAGTTTTTT.

This chain links TRBV6-2 or TRBV6-3 with TRBJ1-5; no definite D call. The CDR3 spans 16 residues. Germline-derived CDR1 and CDR2 are MNHEY and SVGEGT. Trimming took 3 bases from V and 1 from J, leaving 13 bases between them. The CDR3 nucleotides are TGTGCCAGCAGTTATCTCTTCCCGGGGAGCAATCAGCCCCAGCATTTT. This gives the protein CASSYLFPGSNQPQHF.

This chain uses TRBV30 with TRBJ2-3; 9 positions match TRBD1. Germline V gene sequence: CDR1 GTSNPN, CDR2 SVGIG (reference sequence). After removal of 2 bases from V and 5 bases from J, the junction contained 14 bases not matched to a gene. There are 17 residues in the CDR3. The CDR3 loop reads CAWSRAGTGLVRDTQYF. CDR3 nucleotide sequence: TGTGCCTGGAGTCGTGCCGGGACAGGGCTTGTAAGAGATACGCAGTATTTT.

The chain couples TRBV15 to TRBJ2-5, with D possibly matching TRBD2 (6 bases). The CDR3 sequence is 14 residues long. In germline, CDR1 is LNHNV, CDR2 YYDKDF (reference sequence). V was cut by 3 bases and J by 4 bases, with 12 bases left in between. CDR3 in DNA: TGTGCCACCAGCAGGGAGGGCGTCCGAGAGACCCAGTACTTC. The encoded protein is CATSREGVRETQYF.

V usage is TRBV24-1 and J usage is TRBJ2-7; 8 nucleotides agree with TRBD2. The CDR3 totals 15 residues. V shed 3 bases and J 3 bases; nucleotides not matched to a gene: 6. CDR1 and CDR2 from the germline V gene are KGHDR and SFDVKD. CDR3 sequence (DNA): TGTGCCACCAGTGATCCCCTCCGGGGGGGCTACGAGCAGTACTTC. Amino acids: CATSDPLRGGYEQYF.

V and J are TRBV24-1 and TRBJ2-2, with a tentative D call TRBD1 (5 bases). With 3 bases removed from V and 6 bases from J, the gap between germline ends came to 19 bases. Germline V gives CDR1 KGHDR, CDR2 SFDVKD. This CDR3 is built from 17 residues. CDR3 residues: CATSDPDGLARAGELFF. DNA of the CDR3: TGTGCCACCAGTGATCCGGACGGGTTGGCCAGGGCCGGGGAGCTGTTTTTT.

The chain recombines TRBV19 with TRBJ1-4; the D is unclear. V lost 8 bases, J lost 0 bases, and 13 bases lay in between. Germline V lookup: CDR1 LNHDA, CDR2 SQIVND (reference sequence). CDR3 length equals 15 residues. This CDR3 is CASGSGVATNEKLFF. The DNA of the CDR3 is TGTGCCAGTGGAAGTGGGGTTGCAACTAATGAAAAACTGTTTTTT.

The rearrangement uses TRBV12-3 or TRBV12-4 and TRBJ1-2; D uncertain. Trimming took off 8 bases at V and 8 bases at J, with 18 bases between the two ends. This CDR3 has 13 amino acids. The DNA for the CDR3 is TGTGCCAGCGGGGTCGTATCAGGTGGGGGCTACACCTTC. Its translation: CASGVVSGGGYTF.

This chain uses TRBV6-2 or TRBV6-3 with TRBJ1-3, with TRBD1 identical over 9 bases. The CDR3 totals 17 residues. Per the germline V gene, CDR1 is MNHEY and CDR2 is SVGEGT. With 6 bases clipped from V and 0 bases from J, the junction kept 9 bases outside the gene matches. CDR3 protein: CASSPSGTGISGNTIYF. CDR3 coding DNA: TGTGCCAGCAGCCCTTCCGGGACAGGGATCTCTGGAAACACCATATATTTT.

The chain has TRBV19 and TRBJ2-7, with D possibly TRBD2 on 5 matching bases. Germline assignment: CDR1 LNHDA and CDR2 SQIVND (reference sequence). CDR3 length equals 15 residues. Between the trimmed V and J ends, which lost 1 base and 7 bases, there was a span of 17 bases. The CDR3 spells CASSIALALTGEQYF. The CDR3 DNA reads as TGTGCCAGTAGTATAGCCCTAGCCCTGACGGGGGAGCAGTACTTC.

This clone was counted once. The chain recombines TRBV19 with TRBJ1-2; D not resolved. Germline V gene lookup returns CDR1 LNHDA and CDR2 SQIVND (reference sequence). Trimming took off 0 bases at V and 4 bases at J, with 9 bases between the two ends. The CDR3 runs 14 residues. The CDR3 DNA is TGTGCCAGTAGTATAGAAGTTCCAGGCTATGGCTACACCTTC. It yields the protein CASSIEVPGYGYTF.

The chain is built from TRBV4-1 and TRBJ1-1, with D maybe TRBD1 (5 bases). Germline V CDR1 and CDR2: MGHRA, YSYEKL. The CDR3 covers 15 residues. V was clipped by 1 base and J by 1 base, with 10 bases between them. The CDR3: CASSQGQTENTEAFF. CDR3 bases: TGCGCCAGCAGCCAAGGACAGACAGAGAACACTGAAGCTTTCTTT.

V and J are TRBV4-1 and TRBJ2-1, with D tentatively TRBD2 (6 bases). The ends were cut back, 0 bases at V and 4 bases at J, with 10 bases in the middle. This CDR3 comprises 15 residues. Germline V CDR1 and CDR2: MGHRA, YSYEKL. This CDR3 is CASSQEASAYNEQFF. The CDR3 bases are TGCGCCAGCAGCCAAGAGGCTAGCGCGTACAATGAGCAGTTCTTC.

This clone was recorded only once. The chain carries TRBV5-1 and TRBJ1-3; weak D call: TRBD1 (5 bases). V dropped 4 bases and J dropped 0 bases, with 20 bases sitting between them. Looked up from germline, CDR1 is SGHRS and CDR2 is YFSETQ. This CDR3 has 18 residues. The CDR3 is CASSRDPYQGLSGNTIYF. The CDR3 DNA reads TGCGCCAGCAGCCGGGACCCGTACCAAGGGCTCTCTGGAAACACCATATATTTT.

V usage is TRBV5-1 and J usage is TRBJ2-3; TRBD2 agrees at 12 bases. Trimming cost V 4 bases and J 5 bases; bases outside gene matches: 11. Germline V gives CDR1 SGHRS, CDR2 YFSETQ. The CDR3 totals 17 residues. This CDR3 reads CASSPTSGGSSRDTQYF. DNA for the CDR3: TGCGCCAGCAGCCCGACTAGCGGGGGTTCCTCGAGAGATACGCAGTATTTT. The full variable domain, with the rest looked up from reference TRBV5-1 and TRBJ2-3, is KAGVTQTPRYLIKTRGQQVTLSCSPISGHRSVSWYQQTPGQGLQFLFEYFSETQRNKGNFPGRFSGRQFSNSRSEMNVSTLELGDSALYLCASSPTSGGSSRDTQYFGPGTRLTVL.

The V call is TRBV3-1 (or the pseudogene TRBV3-2), the J call TRBJ2-4, with D possibly TRBD1 on 6 matching bases. Trimming shortened V by 1 base and J by 2 bases, and 15 bases separated the two germline ends. The CDR3 contains 17 residues. Germline V gene lookup returns CDR1 LGHDT and CDR2 YNNKEL (reference sequence). CDR3 nucleotides: TGTGCCAGCAGCCAAGGGGGACACGCCTCAACCAAAAACATTCAGTACTTC. This sequence encodes CASSQGGHASTKNIQYF.

V and J are TRBV20-1 and TRBJ1-2; D might be TRBD1 (6 bases). The V end lost 4 bases, the J end lost 6 bases, and 6 bases lay between the germline ends. The CDR3 is 10 residues long. Germline CDR1 is DFQATT and CDR2 is SNEGSKA (reference sequence). The CDR3 loop reads CSANRDGYTF. The CDR3 DNA reads as TGCAGTGCTAACAGGGATGGCTACACCTTC.

This chain connects TRBV7-2 to TRBJ1-2; 10 nucleotides agree with TRBD1. Germline CDR1 SGHTA, CDR2 FQGNSA. This CDR3 is built from 14 residues. J gave up 8 bases and V 6 bases, and 9 bases lay outside the gene matches. The CDR3 nucleotides read TGTGCCAGCAGAGACGACAGGGGGCTGAGGGGCTACACCTTC. Protein: CASRDDRGLRGYTF.